This TCR beta chain is from a study of T cell responses to AZD1222 COVID-19 vaccine. Comments on this clone: Its target is not known.

There are 13 residues in the CDR3. J was trimmed by 0 bases and V by 7 bases; bases with no gene match: 3. Germline V gene data show CDR1 as LNHDA and CDR2 as SQIVND (reference sequence). Repertoires were generated with immunoSEQ multiplex PCR, while TCRdb's copy carries only in-frame clones and drops some. The table has 150,000 or so clones, approximately 88% seen once; the top ten hold around 2.1%. Study-wide results and limits: At baseline, seropositivity was found in only five or six AZD1222 recipients.

The chain links TRBV19 to TRBJ2-7, with 7 bases aligning to TRBD1. This sample comprised peripheral blood, obtained on day 0 of AZD1222 vaccination. The sequence was collected from an adult in good health. The CDR3 is CASNYRGSYEQYF. The DNA of the CDR3 is TGTGCCAGTAATTACAGGGGCTCCTACGAGCAGTACTTC.